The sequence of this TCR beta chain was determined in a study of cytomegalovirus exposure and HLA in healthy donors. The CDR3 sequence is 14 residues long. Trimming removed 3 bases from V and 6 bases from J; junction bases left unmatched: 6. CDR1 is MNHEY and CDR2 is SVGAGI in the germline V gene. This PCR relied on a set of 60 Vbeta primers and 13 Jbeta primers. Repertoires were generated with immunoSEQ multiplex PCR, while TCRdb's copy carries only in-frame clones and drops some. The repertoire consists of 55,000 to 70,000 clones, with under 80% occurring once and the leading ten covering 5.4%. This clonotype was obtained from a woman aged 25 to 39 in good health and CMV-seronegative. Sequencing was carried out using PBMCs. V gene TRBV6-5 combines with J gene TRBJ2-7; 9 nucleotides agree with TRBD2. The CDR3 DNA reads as TGTGCCAGCAGTTATAGCGGGAGAACGAGCGAGCAGTACGTC. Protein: CASSYSGRTSEQYV.